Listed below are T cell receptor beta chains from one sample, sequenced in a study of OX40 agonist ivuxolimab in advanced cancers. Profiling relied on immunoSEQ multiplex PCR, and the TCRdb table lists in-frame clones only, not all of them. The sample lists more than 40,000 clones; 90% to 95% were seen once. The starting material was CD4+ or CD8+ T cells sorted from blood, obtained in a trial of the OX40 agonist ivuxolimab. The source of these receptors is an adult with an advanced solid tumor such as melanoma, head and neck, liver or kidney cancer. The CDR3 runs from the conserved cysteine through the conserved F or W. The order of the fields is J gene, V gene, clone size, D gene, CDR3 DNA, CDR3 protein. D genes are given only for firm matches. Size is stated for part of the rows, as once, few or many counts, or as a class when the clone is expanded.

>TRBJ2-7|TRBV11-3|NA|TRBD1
TGTGCCAGCAGCCCGTGGACAGGGGGCGAGCAGTACTTC
CASSPWTGGEQYF
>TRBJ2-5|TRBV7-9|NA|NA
TGTGCCAGCAGCCCACTGGGAGAGACCCAGTACTTC
CASSPLGETQYF
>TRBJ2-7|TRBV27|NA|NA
TGTGCCAGCAGTTTGAGTGGCTACGAGCAGTACTTC
CASSLSGYEQYF
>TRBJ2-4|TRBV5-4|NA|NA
TGTGCCAGCAGCAATTCCTTGATTAGGGTGGAGTACTTC
CASSNSLIRVEYF
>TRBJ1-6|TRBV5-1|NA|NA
TGCGCCAGCAGCTTGGGGGGGAATTCACCCCTCCACTTT
CASSLGGNSPLHF
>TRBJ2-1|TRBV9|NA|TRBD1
TGTGCCAGCAGCGTAGGGACAGGGCCAGAGGTTGAGCAGTTCTTC
CASSVGTGPEVEQFF
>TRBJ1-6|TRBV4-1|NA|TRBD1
TGCGCCAGCAGCCAAGAGGGTCCAGGGGGGTATAATTCACCCCTCCACTTT
CASSQEGPGGYNSPLHF
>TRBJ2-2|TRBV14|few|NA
TGTGCCAGTAAGACAGGGAACACCGGGGAGCTGTTTTTT
CASKTGNTGELFF
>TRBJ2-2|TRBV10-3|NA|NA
TGTGCCATCACGATGTCCGGCGTTCACGGGGAGCTGTTTTTT
CAITMSGVHGELFF
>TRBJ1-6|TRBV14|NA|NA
TGTGCCAGCAGCCAAGGCTGGGGTTTCCTCCAAAATTCACCCCTCCACTTT
CASSQGWGFLQNSPLHF
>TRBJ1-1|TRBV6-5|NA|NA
TGTGCCAGCAGTTACTCTGGGGGTTTCACTGAAGCTTTCTTT
CASSYSGGFTEAFF
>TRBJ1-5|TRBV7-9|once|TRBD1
TGTGCCAGCAGCCCCCGCGGAGGGGGCAGTCAGCCCCAGCATTTT
CASSPRGGGSQPQHF
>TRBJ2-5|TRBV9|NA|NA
TGTGCCAGCAGCCTCGCGCAGGGGCAGGGGGAGACCCAGTACTTC
CASSLAQGQGETQYF
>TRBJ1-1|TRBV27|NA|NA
TGTGCCAGCAGTTTATCCGGCGGGGGCAGGGTGGGGACTGAAGCTTTCTTT
CASSLSGGGRVGTEAFF
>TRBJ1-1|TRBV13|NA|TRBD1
TGTGCCAGCAGCTTAGGCGACAGGGACCTCACTGAAGCTTTCTTT
CASSLGDRDLTEAFF
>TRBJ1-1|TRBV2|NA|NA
TGTGCCAGCAGCGTAGCCGGGGCTGAAGCTTTCTTT
CASSVAGAEAFF
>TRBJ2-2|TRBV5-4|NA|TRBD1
TGTGCCACCCAGCGGACAGGGGTACCCGGGGAGCTGTTTTTT
CATQRTGVPGELFF
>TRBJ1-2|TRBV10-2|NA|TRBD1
TGCGCCAGCAGTGAGTTCTGGACAGGAGCAGGGGGCTACACCTTC
CASSEFWTGAGGYTF
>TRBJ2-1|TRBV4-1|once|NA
TGCGCCAGCAGCCAAGATGGAAGGGAGCAGTTCTTC
CASSQDGREQFF
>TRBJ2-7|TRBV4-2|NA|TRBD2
TGTGCCAGCAGCCAAGGTACGGGAGGAAACGAGCAGTACTTC
CASSQGTGGNEQYF
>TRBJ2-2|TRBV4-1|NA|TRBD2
TGCGCCAGCAGCCAAGATTGGACTAGCGGGGGGGCCTTCGCCGGGGAGCTGTTTTTT
CASSQDWTSGGAFAGELFF
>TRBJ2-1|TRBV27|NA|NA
TGTGCCAGCAGTTTATCGGACACTTACAATGAGCAGTTCTTC
CASSLSDTYNEQFF
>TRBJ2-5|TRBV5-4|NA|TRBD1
TGTGCCAGCAGCTTCCATAGTGGGACAGCGCAAGAGACCCAGTACTTC
CASSFHSGTAQETQYF
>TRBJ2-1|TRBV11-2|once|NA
TGTGCCACCCAACCAGAAGCAGGGGGGAATGAGCAGTTCTTC
CATQPEAGGNEQFF
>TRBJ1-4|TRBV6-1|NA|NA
TGTGCCAGCAGTGAGACTTCTCAGATCATCAATGAAAAACTGTTTTTT
CASSETSQIINEKLFF
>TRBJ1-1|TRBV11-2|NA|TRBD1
TGTGCCAGCAGCGCGGACAGGGAGATCGCTGAAGCTTTCTTT
CASSADREIAEAFF
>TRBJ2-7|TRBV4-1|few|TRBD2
TGCGCCAGCAGCCAAGGACTAGCTCGGTCCTACGAGCAGTACTTC
CASSQGLARSYEQYF
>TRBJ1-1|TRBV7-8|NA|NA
TGTGCCAGCAGCTTAGTCGTAGGGACAACTAACTATGGCATGAACACTGAAGCTTTCTTT
CASSLVVGTTNYGMNTEAFF
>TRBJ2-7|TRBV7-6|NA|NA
TGTGCCAGCAGCTTATCCCTCGGACAGTCCTACGAGCAGTACTTC
CASSLSLGQSYEQYF
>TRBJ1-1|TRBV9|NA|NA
TGTGCCAGCAGCTCGGGGAACACTGAAGCTTTCTTT
CASSSGNTEAFF
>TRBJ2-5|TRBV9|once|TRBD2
TGTGCCAGCAGCGTAGGGTCGGGAGGAGGGGAGACCCAGTACTTC
CASSVGSGGGETQYF
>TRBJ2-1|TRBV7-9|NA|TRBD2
TGTGCCAGCAGCTTACAGGGACTAGCTATTAATGAGCAGTTCTTC
CASSLQGLAINEQFF